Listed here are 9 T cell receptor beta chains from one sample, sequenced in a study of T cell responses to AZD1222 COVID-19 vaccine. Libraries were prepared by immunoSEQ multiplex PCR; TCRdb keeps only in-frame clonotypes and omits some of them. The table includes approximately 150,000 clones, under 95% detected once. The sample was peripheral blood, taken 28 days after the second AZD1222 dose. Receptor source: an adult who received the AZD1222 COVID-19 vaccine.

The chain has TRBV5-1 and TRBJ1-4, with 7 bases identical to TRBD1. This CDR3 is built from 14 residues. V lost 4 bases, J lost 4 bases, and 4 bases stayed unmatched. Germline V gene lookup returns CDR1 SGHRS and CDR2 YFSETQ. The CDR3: CASSPGQFNEKLFF. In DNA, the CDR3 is TGCGCCAGCAGCCCGGGACAGTTTAATGAAAAACTGTTTTTT.

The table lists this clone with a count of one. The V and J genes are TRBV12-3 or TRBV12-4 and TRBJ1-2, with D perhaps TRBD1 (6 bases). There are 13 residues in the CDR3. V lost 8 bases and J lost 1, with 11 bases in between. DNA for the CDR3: TGTGCCAGCGTGTTACAGGGTAACTATGGCTACACCTTC. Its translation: CASVLQGNYGYTF.

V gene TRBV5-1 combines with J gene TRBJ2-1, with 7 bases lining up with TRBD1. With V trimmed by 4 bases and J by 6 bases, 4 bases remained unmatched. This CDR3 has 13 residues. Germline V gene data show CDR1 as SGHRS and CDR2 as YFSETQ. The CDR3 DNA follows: TGCGCCAGCAGCCTTAGGGACAGCAATGAGCAGTTCTTC. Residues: CASSLRDSNEQFF.

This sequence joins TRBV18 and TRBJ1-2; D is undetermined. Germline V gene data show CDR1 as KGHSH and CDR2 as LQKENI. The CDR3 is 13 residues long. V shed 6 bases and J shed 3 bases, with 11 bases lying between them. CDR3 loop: CASSEGSDYGYTF. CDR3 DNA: TGTGCCAGCTCGGAAGGTTCTGACTATGGCTACACCTTC. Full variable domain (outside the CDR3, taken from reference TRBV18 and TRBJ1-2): NAGVMQNPRHLVRRRGQEARLRCSPMKGHSHVYWYRQLPEEGLKFMVYLQKENIIDESGMPKERFSAEFPKEGPSILRIQQVVRGDSAAYFCASSEGSDYGYTFGSGTRLTVV.

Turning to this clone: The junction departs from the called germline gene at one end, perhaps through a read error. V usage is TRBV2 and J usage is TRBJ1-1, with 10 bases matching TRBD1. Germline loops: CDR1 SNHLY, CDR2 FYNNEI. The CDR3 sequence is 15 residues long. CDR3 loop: CASSEGQGVGAEAFF. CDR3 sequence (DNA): TGTGCCAGCAGCGAAGGACAGGGGGTAGGCGCTGAAGCTTTCTTT.

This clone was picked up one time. The CDR3 DNA is TGTGCCACCAGCAGTCTCCAGGGAGCTAACTATGGCTACACCTTC. Encoded protein: CATSSLQGANYGYTF. The chain has TRBV15 and TRBJ1-2, with a tentative D call TRBD1 (5 bases). Germline V gives CDR1 LNHNV, CDR2 YYDKDF (reference sequence). The V and J ends lost 3 bases and 0 bases respectively, with 11 bases between them. CDR3 length: 15 residues.

CDR3 amino acids: CASSQDYLAANTGELFF. CDR3 coding DNA: TGCGCCAGCAGCCAAGATTATCTAGCGGCTAACACCGGGGAGCTGTTTTTT. The V gene is TRBV4-1, the J gene TRBJ2-2; 7 nucleotides line up with TRBD2. Germline CDR1 MGHRA, CDR2 YSYEKL. V shed 0 bases, J shed 2 bases, and the junction held 6 bases outside the gene matches. The CDR3 runs 17 residues.

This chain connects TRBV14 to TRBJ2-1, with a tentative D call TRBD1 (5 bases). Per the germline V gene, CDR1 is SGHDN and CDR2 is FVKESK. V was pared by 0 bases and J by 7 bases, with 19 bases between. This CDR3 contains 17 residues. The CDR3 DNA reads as TGTGCCAGCAGCCAAGATCCCTTGGGGAACAGGAATAATGAGCAGTTCTTC. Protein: CASSQDPLGNRNNEQFF.

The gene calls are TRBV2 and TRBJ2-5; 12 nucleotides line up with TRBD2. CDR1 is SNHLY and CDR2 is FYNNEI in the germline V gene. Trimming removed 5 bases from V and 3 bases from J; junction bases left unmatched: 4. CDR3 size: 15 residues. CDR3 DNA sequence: TGTGCCAGCAGTCGTTGGACTAGCGGGAAAGAGACCCAGTACTTC. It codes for CASSRWTSGKETQYF.